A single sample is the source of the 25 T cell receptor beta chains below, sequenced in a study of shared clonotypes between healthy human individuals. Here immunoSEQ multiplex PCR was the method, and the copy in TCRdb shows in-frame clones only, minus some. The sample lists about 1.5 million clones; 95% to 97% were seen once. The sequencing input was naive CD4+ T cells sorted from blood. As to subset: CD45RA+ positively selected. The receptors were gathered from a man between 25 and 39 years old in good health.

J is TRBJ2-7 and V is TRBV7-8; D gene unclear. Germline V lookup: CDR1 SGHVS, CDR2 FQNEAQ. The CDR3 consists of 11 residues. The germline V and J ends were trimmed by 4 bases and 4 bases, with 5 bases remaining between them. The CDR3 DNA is TGTGCCAGCAGCTCCCAGTACGAGCAGTACTTC. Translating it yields CASSSQYEQYF.

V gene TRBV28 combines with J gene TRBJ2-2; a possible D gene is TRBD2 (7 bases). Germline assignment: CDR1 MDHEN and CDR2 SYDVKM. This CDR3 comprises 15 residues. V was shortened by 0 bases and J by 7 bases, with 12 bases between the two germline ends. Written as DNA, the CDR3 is TGTGCCAGCAGTTTATGGCGGGGGCAGGGCGGGGAGCTGTTTTTT. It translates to CASSLWRGQGGELFF.

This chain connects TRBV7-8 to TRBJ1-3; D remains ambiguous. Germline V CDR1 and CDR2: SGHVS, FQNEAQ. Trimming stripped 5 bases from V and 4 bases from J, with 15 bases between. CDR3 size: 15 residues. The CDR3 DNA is TGTGCCAGCAGCCCTCGACCGGGCTCGGGAAACACCATATATTTT. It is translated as CASSPRPGSGNTIYF.

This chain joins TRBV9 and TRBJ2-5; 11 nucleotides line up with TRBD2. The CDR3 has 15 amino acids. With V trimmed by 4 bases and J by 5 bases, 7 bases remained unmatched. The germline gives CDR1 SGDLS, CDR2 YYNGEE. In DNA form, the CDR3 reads TGTGCCAGCAGCCCAACTAGCGGGAGTGGGGAGACCCAGTACTTC. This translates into CASSPTSGSGETQYF.

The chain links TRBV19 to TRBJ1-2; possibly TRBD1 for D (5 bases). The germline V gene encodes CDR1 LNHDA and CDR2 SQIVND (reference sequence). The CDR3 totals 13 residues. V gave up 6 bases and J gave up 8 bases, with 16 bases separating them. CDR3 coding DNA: TGTGCCAGTAGACGGGACGGACCTATGGGCTACACCTTC. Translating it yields CASRRDGPMGYTF.

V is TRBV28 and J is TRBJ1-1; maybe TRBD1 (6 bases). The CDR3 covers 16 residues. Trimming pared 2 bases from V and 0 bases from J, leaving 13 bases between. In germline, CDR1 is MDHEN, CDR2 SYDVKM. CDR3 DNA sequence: TGTGCCAGCAGTTTAAGGGGGGGCTTGATGAACACTGAAGCTTTCTTT. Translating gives CASSLRGGLMNTEAFF.

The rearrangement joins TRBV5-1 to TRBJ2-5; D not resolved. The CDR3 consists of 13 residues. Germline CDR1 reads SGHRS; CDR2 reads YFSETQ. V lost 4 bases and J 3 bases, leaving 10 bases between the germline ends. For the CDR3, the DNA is TGCGCCAGCAGCCGCCGGATTGAAGAGACCCAGTACTTC. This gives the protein CASSRRIEETQYF.

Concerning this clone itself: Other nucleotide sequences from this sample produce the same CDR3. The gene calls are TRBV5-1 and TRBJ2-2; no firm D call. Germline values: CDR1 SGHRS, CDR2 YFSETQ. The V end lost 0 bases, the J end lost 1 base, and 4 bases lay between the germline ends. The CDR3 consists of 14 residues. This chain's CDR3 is CASSLVLNTGELFF. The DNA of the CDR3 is TGCGCCAGCAGCTTGGTTTTGAACACCGGGGAGCTGTTTTTT.

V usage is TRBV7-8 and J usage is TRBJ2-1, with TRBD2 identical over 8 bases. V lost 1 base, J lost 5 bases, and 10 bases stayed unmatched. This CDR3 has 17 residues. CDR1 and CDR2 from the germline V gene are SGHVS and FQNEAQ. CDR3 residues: CASSLVGSGSIHNEQFF. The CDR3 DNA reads TGTGCCAGCAGCTTAGTCGGCAGCGGGAGCATCCACAATGAGCAGTTCTTC.

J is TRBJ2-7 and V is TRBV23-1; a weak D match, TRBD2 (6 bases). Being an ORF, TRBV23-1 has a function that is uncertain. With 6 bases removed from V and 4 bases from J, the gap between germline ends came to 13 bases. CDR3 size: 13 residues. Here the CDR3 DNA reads TGCGCCAGCAGAGCGGGTTGGCGTTACGAGCAGTACTTC. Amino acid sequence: CASRAGWRYEQYF.

The CDR3 nucleotides are TGCGCCAGCAGCACCACCAGGGACGGGTCCGAGCAGTACTTC. Translated, it gives CASSTTRDGSEQYF. The V gene is TRBV5-1, the J gene TRBJ2-7; either TRBD1 or TRBD2 may fit D (5 bases each). The CDR3 runs to 14 residues. CDR1 is SGHRS, CDR2 YFSETQ, per germline. The V end was cut by 4 bases, the J end by 6 bases, with 17 bases between.

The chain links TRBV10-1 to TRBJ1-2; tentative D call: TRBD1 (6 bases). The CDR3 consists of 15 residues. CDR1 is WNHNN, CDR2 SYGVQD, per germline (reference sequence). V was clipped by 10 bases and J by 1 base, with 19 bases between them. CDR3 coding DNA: TGCGCCATCGGACCGCCGGGACACGATAACTATGGCTACACCTTC. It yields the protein CAIGPPGHDNYGYTF.

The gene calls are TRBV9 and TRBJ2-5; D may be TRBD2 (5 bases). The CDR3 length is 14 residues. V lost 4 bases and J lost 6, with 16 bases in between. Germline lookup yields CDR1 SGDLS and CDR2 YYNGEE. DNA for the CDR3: TGTGCCAGCAGCACAGACGAGGGTGTTAAGACCCAGTACTTC. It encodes CASSTDEGVKTQYF.

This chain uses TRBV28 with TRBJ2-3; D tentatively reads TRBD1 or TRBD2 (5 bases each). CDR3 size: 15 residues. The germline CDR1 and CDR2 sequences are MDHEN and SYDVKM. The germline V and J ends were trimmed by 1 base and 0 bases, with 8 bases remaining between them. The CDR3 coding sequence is TGTGCCAGCAGTTTATACGGGGCTAGCACAGATACGCAGTATTTT. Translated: CASSLYGASTDTQYF.

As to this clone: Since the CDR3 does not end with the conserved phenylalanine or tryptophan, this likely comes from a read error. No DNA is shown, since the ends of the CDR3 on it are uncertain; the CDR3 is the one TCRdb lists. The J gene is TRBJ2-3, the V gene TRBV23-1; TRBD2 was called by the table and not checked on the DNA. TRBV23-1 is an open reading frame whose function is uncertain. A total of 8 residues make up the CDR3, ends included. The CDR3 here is CASLARLC.

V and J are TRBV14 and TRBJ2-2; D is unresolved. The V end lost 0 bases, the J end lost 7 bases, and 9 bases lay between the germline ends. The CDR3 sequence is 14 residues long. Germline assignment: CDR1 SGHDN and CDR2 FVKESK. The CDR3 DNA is TGTGCCAGCAGCCAAGAACCCCTCCGCGGGGAGCTGTTTTTT. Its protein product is CASSQEPLRGELFF.

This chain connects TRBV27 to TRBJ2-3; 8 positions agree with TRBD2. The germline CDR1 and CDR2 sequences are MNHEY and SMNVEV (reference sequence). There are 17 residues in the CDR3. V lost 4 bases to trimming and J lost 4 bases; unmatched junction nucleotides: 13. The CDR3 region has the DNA TGTGCCAGCAGTTCAATCTACGGCGGGAGGTCTGCAGATACGCAGTATTTT. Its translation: CASSSIYGGRSADTQYF.

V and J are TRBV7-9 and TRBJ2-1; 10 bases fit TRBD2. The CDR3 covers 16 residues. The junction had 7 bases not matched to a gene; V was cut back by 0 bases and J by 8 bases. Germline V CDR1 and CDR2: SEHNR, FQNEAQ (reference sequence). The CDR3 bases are TGTGCCAGCAGCTTAGCACGGAGCGGGAGGGCCTATGAGCAGTTCTTC. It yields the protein CASSLARSGRAYEQFF.

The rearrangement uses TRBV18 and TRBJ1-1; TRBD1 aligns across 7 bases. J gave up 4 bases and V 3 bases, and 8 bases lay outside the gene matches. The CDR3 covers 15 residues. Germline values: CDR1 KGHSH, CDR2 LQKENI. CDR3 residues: CASSPTTGRITEAFF. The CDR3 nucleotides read TGTGCCAGCTCACCCACGACAGGGAGAATCACTGAAGCTTTCTTT.

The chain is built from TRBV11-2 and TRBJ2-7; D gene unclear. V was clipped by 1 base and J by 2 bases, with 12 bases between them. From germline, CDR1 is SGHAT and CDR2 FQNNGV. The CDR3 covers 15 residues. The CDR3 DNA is TGTGCCAGCAGCTTAGGGGTTGCAGGAGCCTACGAGCAGTACTTC. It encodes CASSLGVAGAYEQYF. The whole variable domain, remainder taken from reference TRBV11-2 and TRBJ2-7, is EAGVAQSPRYKIIEKRQSVAFWCNPISGHATLYWYQQILGQGPKLLIQFQNNGVVDDSQLPKDRFSAERLKGVDSTLKIQPAKLEDSAVYLCASSLGVAGAYEQYFGPGTRLTVT.

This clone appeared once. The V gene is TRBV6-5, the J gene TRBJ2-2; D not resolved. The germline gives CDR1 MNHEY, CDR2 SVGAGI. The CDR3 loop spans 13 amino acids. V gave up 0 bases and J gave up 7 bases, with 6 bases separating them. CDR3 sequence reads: CASSYSFDGELFF. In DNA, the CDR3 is TGTGCCAGCAGTTACTCCTTCGACGGGGAGCTGTTTTTT.

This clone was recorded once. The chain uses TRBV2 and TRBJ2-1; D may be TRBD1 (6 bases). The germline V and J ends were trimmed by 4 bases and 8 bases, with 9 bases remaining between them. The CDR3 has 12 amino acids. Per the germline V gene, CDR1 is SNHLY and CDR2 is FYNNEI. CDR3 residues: CASSVTGYEQFF. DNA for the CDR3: TGTGCCAGCAGTGTAACAGGGTATGAGCAGTTCTTC. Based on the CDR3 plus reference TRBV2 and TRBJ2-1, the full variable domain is EPEVTQTPSHQVTQMGQEVILRCVPISNHLYFYWYRQILGQKVEFLVSFYNNEISEKSEIFDDQFSVERPDGSNFTLKIRSTKLEDSAMYFCASSVTGYEQFFGPGTRLTVL.

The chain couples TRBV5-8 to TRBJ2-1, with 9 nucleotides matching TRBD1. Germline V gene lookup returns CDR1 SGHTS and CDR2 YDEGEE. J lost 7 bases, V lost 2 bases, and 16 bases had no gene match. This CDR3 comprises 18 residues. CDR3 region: CASSFPPPTTTGGNEQFF. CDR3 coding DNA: TGTGCCAGCAGCTTCCCGCCACCAACGACGACAGGGGGAAATGAGCAGTTCTTC.

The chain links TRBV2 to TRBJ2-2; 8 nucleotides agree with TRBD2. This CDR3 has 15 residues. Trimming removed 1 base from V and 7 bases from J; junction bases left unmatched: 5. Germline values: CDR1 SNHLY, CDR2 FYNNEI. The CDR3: CASSEVGRAVGELFF. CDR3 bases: TGTGCCAGCAGTGAAGTCGGGAGGGCCGTCGGGGAGCTGTTTTTT.

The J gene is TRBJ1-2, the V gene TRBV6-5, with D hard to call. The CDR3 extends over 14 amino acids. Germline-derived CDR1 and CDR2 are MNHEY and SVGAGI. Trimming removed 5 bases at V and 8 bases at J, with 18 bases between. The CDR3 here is CASSTRRTPSGYTF. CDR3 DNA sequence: TGTGCCAGCAGTACTCGTCGGACCCCCTCAGGCTACACCTTC.